What follows are 24 T cell receptor beta chains derived from one specimen sequenced in a study of T cell repertoires in cytomegalovirus infection. MiXCR was run by TCRdb on the reads, yielding one entry per CDR3 protein. The table records over 300,000 distinct CDR3 sequences, 15% to 20% of them present only once. Material: PBMCs. These receptors all come from a human donor in good health (CMV status not recorded). Some clones in this sample may be carry-over from other donors' samples.

This clonotype was counted only a few times. CDR3 sequence: CASSFKTAGTGELFF. The CDR3 nucleotides read TGTGCCAGCAGTTTTAAGACCGCGGGGACCGGGGAGCTGTTTTTT. This sequence joins TRBV12-3 or TRBV12-4 and TRBJ2-2; D may be TRBD2 (6 bases). Trimming removed 3 bases from V and 5 bases from J, with 13 bases in between. This CDR3 region has 15 residues.

This clonotype was observed a handful of times. J is TRBJ1-6 and V is TRBV5-1, with D possibly matching TRBD1 (5 bases). CDR3 length: 17 amino acids. V lost 4 bases, J lost 2 bases, and 16 bases lay in between. Germline values: CDR1 SGHRS, CDR2 YFSETQ. CDR3 coding DNA: TGCGCCAGCAGCCAACACGACAGCTCGCCCTATAATTCACCCCTCCACTTT. Encoded protein: CASSQHDSSPYNSPLHF.

This clonotype was counted many times. The chain carries TRBV2 and TRBJ1-2; D perhaps matches TRBD1 (6 bases). Germline CDR1 reads SNHLY; CDR2 reads FYNNEI. There are 13 residues in the CDR3. V dropped 8 bases and J dropped 7 bases, with 17 bases sitting between them. The CDR3 spells CASWMGGAGGYTF. Here the CDR3 DNA reads TGTGCCAGCTGGATGGGGGGGGCTGGTGGCTACACCTTC.

The gene calls are TRBV20-1 and TRBJ1-2; TRBD1 matches 8 bases. Germline V gene lookup returns CDR1 DFQATT and CDR2 SNEGSKA (reference sequence). The V gene end was trimmed by 5 bases and the J gene end by 6 bases; junction bases not matched to a gene: 5. The CDR3 totals 12 residues. CDR3 in DNA: TGCAGTGCTCGACAGGGGATTCATGGCTACACCTTC. This gives the protein CSARQGIHGYTF.

For this clonotype: A read error may produce the germline difference seen at one junction end. The chain uses TRBV27 and TRBJ1-6; D call uncertain. Per the germline V gene, CDR1 is MNHEY and CDR2 is SMNVEV (reference sequence). The length of the CDR3 is 13 residues. Here the CDR3 reads CANSREYNSPLHF. The CDR3 DNA reads TGTGCCAACAGTCGAGAGTATAATTCACCCCTCCACTTT.

V and J are TRBV18 and TRBJ2-1, with 7 bases identical to TRBD2. Germline loops: CDR1 KGHSH, CDR2 LQKENI. The CDR3 is made up of 17 amino acids. The ends lost 0 bases at V and 5 bases at J; junction bases unmatched: 10. The CDR3 here is CASSPPGGTATNNEQFF. The CDR3 DNA sequence: TGTGCCAGCTCACCACCGGGAGGGACGGCCACGAACAATGAGCAGTTCTTC.

This sequence joins TRBV28 and TRBJ2-3; 9 positions agree with TRBD2. The V gene's germline CDR1 is MDHEN and CDR2 SYDVKM. The CDR3 consists of 20 residues. J gave up 3 bases and V 7 bases, and 23 bases lay outside the gene matches. CDR3 DNA sequence: TGTGCCAGCACCCGCGGGGGGGCTTCTTTCTCCTCCAAATGGACAGATACGCAGTATTTT. It translates to CASTRGGASFSSKWTDTQYF.

The sample holds many counts of this clonotype. V and J are TRBV12-3 or TRBV12-4 and TRBJ2-7; D remains unclear. The CDR3 is 14 amino acids. The V and J ends lost 2 bases and 3 bases respectively, with 11 bases between them. In DNA form, the CDR3 reads TGTGCCAGCAGTTTAATGCAACCGAACTACGAGCAGTACTTC. Translated: CASSLMQPNYEQYF.

This clonotype has ten or more counts. The rearrangement joins TRBV27 to TRBJ2-5; a weak D match, TRBD1 (5 bases). The germline V gene has CDR1 MNHEY and CDR2 SMNVEV (reference sequence). V dropped 2 bases and J dropped 7 bases, with 17 bases sitting between them. The CDR3 sequence is 15 residues long. The CDR3 sequence: CASSLKGSRSGTQYF. The CDR3 region has the DNA TGTGCCAGCAGTTTAAAGGGGTCGCGCTCGGGGACCCAGTACTTC.

This clonotype came up a few times. CDR3 sequence reads: CASSILTGMNTEAFF. DNA for the CDR3: TGTGCCAGTAGTATCTTGACAGGAATGAACACTGAAGCTTTCTTT. This chain uses TRBV19 with TRBJ1-1, with a possible D match to TRBD1 (6 bases). Germline-derived CDR1 and CDR2 are LNHDA and SQIVND (reference sequence). The CDR3 is made up of 15 amino acids. Trimming cost V 3 bases and J 0 bases, with 11 bases left between them.

The chain is built from TRBV7-6 and TRBJ1-1; unclear D gene. The CDR3 is made up of 14 amino acids. Germline V CDR1 and CDR2: SGHVS, FNYEAQ. Between the trimmed V and J ends, which lost 2 bases and 1 base, there was a span of 8 bases. CDR3 residues: CASSLSATNTEAFF. CDR3 DNA: TGTGCCAGCAGCTTAAGTGCCACGAACACTGAAGCTTTCTTT.

The genes are TRBV28 and TRBJ2-7, with a weak D call TRBD1 (5 bases). The V end was cut by 1 base, the J end by 1 base, with 17 bases between. This CDR3 contains 17 residues. Germline CDR1 is MDHEN and CDR2 is SYDVKM. The CDR3 is CASSLSRRGRASYEQYF. The DNA for the CDR3 is TGTGCCAGCAGTTTATCCCGGCGTGGCAGGGCATCCTACGAGCAGTACTTC.

This clonotype was recorded many times. Here the CDR3 reads CASSLWGTNEKLFF. The CDR3 DNA is TGTGCCAGCAGTTTATGGGGCACTAATGAAAAACTGTTTTTT. The genes are TRBV27 and TRBJ1-4, with a weak D call TRBD1 (5 bases). This CDR3 is 14 amino acids long. Trimming took off 1 base at V and 2 bases at J, with 5 bases between the two ends. The germline V gene encodes CDR1 MNHEY and CDR2 SMNVEV (reference sequence).

The table lists this clonotype with many counts. The chain recombines TRBV29-1 with TRBJ1-1; D is unresolved. The germline gives CDR1 SQVTM, CDR2 ANQGSEA. This CDR3 contains 13 residues. V was clipped by 0 bases and J by 11 bases, with 16 bases between them. CDR3 amino acids: CSVEDGIVLSAFF. The CDR3 coding sequence is TGCAGCGTTGAAGATGGGATCGTTTTATCGGCTTTCTTT.

This clonotype has at least ten counts. The J gene is TRBJ2-7, the V gene TRBV7-2; 10 bases match TRBD2. The CDR3 extends over 15 amino acids. CDR1 and CDR2 from the germline V gene are SGHTA and FQGNSA. V shed 4 bases and J 6 bases; nucleotides not matched to a gene: 9. The CDR3 loop is CASSSQARTSGEQYF. The CDR3 nucleotides read TGTGCCAGCAGCTCCCAAGCAAGGACTAGCGGCGAGCAGTACTTC.

This clonotype was counted ten times or more. This chain joins TRBV12-5 and TRBJ2-3, with TRBD1 matching over 7 bases. The CDR3 contains 15 residues. Unmatched junction bases numbered 9, after V lost 7 bases and J lost 2 bases. Germline assignment: CDR1 LGHNT and CDR2 FRNRAP. The DNA for the CDR3 is TGTGCTAGTGCCACAGACGGGACAGCCACAGATACGCAGTATTTT. This encodes CASATDGTATDTQYF. The full variable domain, completed using reference TRBV12-5 and TRBJ2-3, is DARVTQTPRHKVTEMGQEVTMRCQPILGHNTVFWYRQTMMQGLELLAYFRNRAPLDDSGMPKDRFSAEMPDATLATLKIQPSEPRDSAVYFCASATDGTATDTQYFGPGTRLTVL.

A note on this clonotype: The junction does not match germline at one end; this may be a read error. The chain combines TRBV4-1 with TRBJ1-5; weak D call: TRBD1 (5 bases). This CDR3 has 16 amino acids. The germline V gene has CDR1 MGHRA and CDR2 YSYEKL. The CDR3 loop reads CASSQEGSTGGQPQHF. The DNA for the CDR3 is TGTGCCAGCAGCCAAGAAGGTTCGACGGGGGGACAGCCCCAGCATTTT.

The CDR3 DNA follows: TGTGCCACCAGGGCCCGGGGCCAGCCCCAGCATTTT. It translates to CATRARGQPQHF. V usage is TRBV24-1 and J usage is TRBJ1-5, with TRBD1 as a possible D gene (5 bases). Germline-derived CDR1 and CDR2 are KGHDR and SFDVKD. V lost 7 bases and J lost 7, with 10 bases in between. The CDR3 contains 12 residues.

This clonotype has a count of ten or more. The rearrangement joins TRBV7-8 to TRBJ2-2; D is unclear. The CDR3 covers 15 residues. CDR1 and CDR2 (germline): SGHVS, FQNEAQ. Trimming left V 3 bases short and J 4 bases short, with 12 bases between. CDR3 nucleotides: TGTGCCAGCAGCTTCGACGTGTTGGGCACCGGGGAGCTGTTTTTT. Translation: CASSFDVLGTGELFF.

This clonotype was seen many times. V and J are TRBV7-2 and TRBJ1-1; 8 positions match TRBD1. CDR1 and CDR2 (germline): SGHTA, FQGNSA. The CDR3 has 14 amino acids. J lost 12 bases, V lost 8 bases, and 17 bases had no gene match. The CDR3 sequence is CASGQGANPILPFF. CDR3 DNA: TGTGCCAGCGGACAGGGAGCGAATCCTATTTTACCTTTCTTT.

The chain uses TRBV20-1 and TRBJ1-5, with a possible D match to TRBD1 (5 bases). Per the germline V gene, CDR1 is DFQATT and CDR2 is SNEGSKA (reference sequence). V gave up 5 bases and J gave up 0 bases, with 14 bases separating them. The CDR3 spans 15 residues. CDR3: CSAVQQVDSNQPQHF. The CDR3 DNA is TGCAGTGCTGTTCAACAGGTTGATAGCAATCAGCCCCAGCATTTT.

In this sample, this clonotype turned up many times. The chain links TRBV12-3 or TRBV12-4 to TRBJ1-5, with unresolved D. Trimming stripped 2 bases from V and 1 base from J, with 6 bases between. There are 14 residues in the CDR3. The DNA of the CDR3 is TGTGCCAGCAGTTTATCAGTAAGCAATCAGCCCCAGCATTTT. It translates to CASSLSVSNQPQHF.

This clonotype was counted many times. The genes are TRBV7-9 and TRBJ2-2; D is perhaps TRBD1 or TRBD2 (5 bases each). The germline gives CDR1 SEHNR, CDR2 FQNEAQ (reference sequence). The CDR3 is 14 residues long. V was trimmed by 0 bases and J by 7 bases, leaving 9 bases between them. The CDR3 region is CASSLAWGFGELFF. The CDR3 DNA reads TGTGCCAGCAGCTTAGCGTGGGGGTTCGGGGAGCTGTTTTTT.

The genes are TRBV4-1 and TRBJ1-3; D is perhaps TRBD1 (6 bases). The CDR3 is 15 amino acids. The V end was cut by 4 bases, the J end by 2 bases, with 12 bases between. Germline lookup yields CDR1 MGHRA and CDR2 YSYEKL. In nucleotides, the CDR3 is TGCGCCAGCAGCCCAAGCCAGGGGACTGGAAACACCATATATTTT. Translated: CASSPSQGTGNTIYF.